The source of this T cell receptor (beta chain) is a study of blood T cells in healthy people across ages. This clonotype has more than one count but fewer than ten. Alongside a J-beta primer mix, a sample-barcoded 5' primer served in a second PCR lasting about 7 to 12 cycles. No fewer than 2.5 million CDR3-containing paired-end reads came from each sample. From the 5' RACE reads, TCRdb called clonotypes with MiXCR, one entry per CDR3 protein. The sample carries roughly 1,800,000 distinct CDR3 sequences, 40% to 55% recorded once. V was cut by 3 bases and J by 3 bases, with 5 bases left in between. This CDR3 spans 11 amino acids. Germline V gene data show CDR1 as DFQATT and CDR2 as SNEGSKA (reference sequence).

The genes are TRBV20-1 and TRBJ1-1, with D uncertain. The receptor comes from a woman between 40 and 55 years old in good health. Source material: blood. In DNA, the CDR3 is TGCAGTGCTAGGGCTGACACTGAAGCTTTCTTT. Translation gives CSARADTEAFF.